The clone carrying this TCR beta chain was counted many times. TCRdb passed the PCR reads through MiXCR, listing each CDR3 protein once. The sample consists of nearly 650,000 distinct CDR3 sequences, around 25% of them appearing once. Germline CDR1 MNHNY, CDR2 SVGAGI (reference sequence). The CDR3 has 15 amino acids. Trimming at V came to 5 bases and at J to 5 bases, leaving 6 bases not matched to a gene. This sample was included in a study of molecular identifiers for immune sequencing clone quantification. The clonotype was recovered from a human donor in good health. Some libraries in this study had Jurkat cell RNA spiked in. This rearrangement joins TRBV6-6 to TRBJ2-7, with 13 bases identical to TRBD2. The material sequenced was naive CD8+ T cells from blood, with Jurkat cell RNA spiked in. As to subset: FACS-sorted CD8+CD4-CCR7+CD45RA+ naive T cells. The chain's CDR3 is CASSQTSGRSNEQYF. The CDR3 nucleotides read TGTGCCAGCAGTCAGACTAGCGGGAGGTCCAACGAGCAGTACTTC.